This TCR beta chain was retrieved from a study of PD-1 blockade in classical Hodgkin lymphoma. The study, taken as a whole, reports: CD4+ TCR diversity climbed significantly by C4D1, unlike CD8+ TCR diversity.

Concerning this clone itself: Its antigen is not identified.

The assay was immunoSEQ multiplex PCR, and TCRdb's table has in-frame clones only and misses some. Of about 45,000 clones listed, under 75% are singletons. Each patient experienced a relapse that followed autologous stem cell transplantation, and brentuximab vedotin exposure varied. V lost 5 bases and J lost 8; bases outside the gene matches: 11. The germline V gene encodes CDR1 SEHNR and CDR2 FQNEAQ (reference sequence). This CDR3 comprises 16 residues. This specimen was peripheral blood mononuclear cells (PBMCs), taken before the second cycle of nivolumab. The origin of this receptor is a human donor with classical Hodgkin lymphoma. The chain is built from TRBV7-9 and TRBJ2-1, with 11 bases lining up with TRBD2. The chain's CDR3 is CASSPGLAGDQDEQFF. CDR3 bases: TGTGCCAGCAGCCCCGGACTAGCGGGCGACCAGGATGAGCAGTTCTTC.